This T cell receptor beta chain was identified in a study of CD8+ T cells in alopecia areata (dated by TCRdb to 2016 to 2018). Study-level background: The treated patients, all with moderate-to-severe alopecia areata, were enrolled in an open-label pilot trial of oral tofacitinib given at 5 to 10 mg twice daily. Tofacitinib was given for 6 to 18 months, followed by 6 months of follow-up off drug to assess delayed response and recurrence. In both human patients and the C3H/HeJ mouse model, the study applied high-throughput TCRbeta sequencing to look at T cell clonal expansion in alopecia areata. On the human side, TCRbeta sequencing was run on scalp tissue and on sorted CD4+ and CD8+ peripheral blood T cells from healthy controls and from alopecia areata patients with either patchy or totalis/universalis disease. Patients on tofacitinib were biopsied at baseline and after 4 and 24 weeks of treatment, and several of the patients also had a later scalp biopsy. Scalp clonality was compared among normal scalp (n=4), patchy alopecia areata scalp (n=8), and alopecia totalis/universalis scalp (n=8). RNA came from the PAXgene miRNA kit for fixed scalp, the miRNeasy kit for PBMCs, and the RNeasy kit for mouse skin. TCRbeta CDR3 regions were amplified by immunoSEQ multiplex PCR with 35 Vbeta forward and 13 Jbeta reverse primers.

The paper's findings and limits, for the study overall: Unlike mouse skin, which is dominated by gammadelta T cells, normal human skin has resident alphabeta T cells that are also sequenced, and this complicates analysis of the scalp TCR repertoire. Shared TCR sequences between patients were less evident than in mice, which may be partly attributable to HLA diversity in the patient population. Compared with normal scalp, lesional scalp had higher clonality and more expanded CD8+ clones, particularly in alopecia totalis/universalis, a pattern that suggests antigenic drive.

Sample time point, as interpreted from the label and publication: baseline before oral tofacitinib. Lesional scalp punch biopsies and peripheral blood were collected from alopecia areata patients. PBMCs were isolated by density centrifugation and stained for CD3, CD4 and CD8, after which CD4+ and CD8+ T cells were sorted on a FACSAria. The CDR1 and CDR2 encoded by the germline V gene (reference sequence) are LNHDA and SQIVND. V is cut back by 7 bases and J by 6 bases, with 6 bases in the junction unmatched. Taken from cysteine to phenylalanine, the CDR3 has 14 residues. Only CDR3 DNA remains: 42 bases, in frame from the first base. With respect to this clone: Its cognate antigen has yet to be identified. Per-base qualities were not stored, and no clone one base away is much larger.

The library came from the immunoSEQ multiplex PCR assay. For TCR sequencing, RNA was extracted from every sample and reverse transcribed into cDNA to serve as template. First-strand cDNA was synthesized using SuperScript III with a 2:1 mix of oligo-dT and random hexamers. A synthetic immune receptor repertoire was used to measure amplification bias, and any remaining bias was corrected computationally. As for how the authors treated the data: After raw reads were preprocessed to remove errors, the CDR3 was defined following IMGT conventions as running from the conserved cysteine to phenylalanine. Clonality was computed as 1 minus the Shannon entropy, with the entropy normalized by log2 of the number of productive unique TCRs. CD4 or CD8 identity of scalp clones was inferred by cross-referencing scalp TCRbeta sequences with sorted blood CD4 and CD8 repertoires. TCRdb limited this immuneACCESS table to in-frame rearrangements with V and J called. A share of clones is missing; checked studies link under half to unresolved V genes, and the rest is unexplained. Clonal size and the V and J genes are those of that table, whereas D and trimming came from the DNA. This sample lists 200,000 or so clones; about three fifths were detected once. 0.45% of the sample is held by the ten biggest clonotypes.

Recombination connected TRBV19 to TRBJ1-5, with 10 central nucleotides matching TRBD1. Sample: CD4+ T cells sorted from blood, taken at week 0. The sequence came from a human donor with alopecia areata. The CDR3 reads as follows: CASTRQGAGQPQHF. Read as DNA, the sequence is TGTGCCAGTACCAGACAGGGGGCGGGTCAGCCCCAGCATTTT.